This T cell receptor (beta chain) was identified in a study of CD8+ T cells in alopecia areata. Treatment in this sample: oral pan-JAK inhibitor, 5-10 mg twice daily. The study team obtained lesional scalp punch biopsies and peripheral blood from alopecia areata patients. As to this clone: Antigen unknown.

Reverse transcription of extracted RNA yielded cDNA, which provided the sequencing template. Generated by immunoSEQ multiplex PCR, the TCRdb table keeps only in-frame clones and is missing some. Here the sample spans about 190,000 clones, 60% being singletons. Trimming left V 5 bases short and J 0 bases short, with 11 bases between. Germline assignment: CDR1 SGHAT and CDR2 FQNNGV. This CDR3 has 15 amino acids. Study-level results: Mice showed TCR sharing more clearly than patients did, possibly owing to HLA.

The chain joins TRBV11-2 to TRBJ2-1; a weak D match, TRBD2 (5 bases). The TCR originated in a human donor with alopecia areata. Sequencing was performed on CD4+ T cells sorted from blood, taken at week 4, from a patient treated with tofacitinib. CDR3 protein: CASSQERSSYNEQFF. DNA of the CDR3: TGTGCCAGCAGCCAGGAGCGGTCCTCCTACAATGAGCAGTTCTTC.